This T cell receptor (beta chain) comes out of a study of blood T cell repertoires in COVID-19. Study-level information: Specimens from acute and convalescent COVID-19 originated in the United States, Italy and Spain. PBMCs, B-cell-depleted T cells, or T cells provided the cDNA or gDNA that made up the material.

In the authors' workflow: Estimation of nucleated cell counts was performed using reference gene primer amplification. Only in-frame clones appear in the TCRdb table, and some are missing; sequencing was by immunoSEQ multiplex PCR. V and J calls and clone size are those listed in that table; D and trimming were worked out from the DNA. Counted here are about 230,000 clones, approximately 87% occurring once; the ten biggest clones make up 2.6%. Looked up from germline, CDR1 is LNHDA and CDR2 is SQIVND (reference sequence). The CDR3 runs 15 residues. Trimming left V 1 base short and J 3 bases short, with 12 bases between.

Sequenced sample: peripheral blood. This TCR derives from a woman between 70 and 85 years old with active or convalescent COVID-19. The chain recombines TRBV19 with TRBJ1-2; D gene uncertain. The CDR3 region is CASSIAAGSYYGYTF. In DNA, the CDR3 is TGTGCCAGTAGTATAGCTGCCGGGTCCTACTATGGCTACACCTTC.